These T cell receptor beta chains were read from a single sample in a study of siplizumab effects on memory and regulatory T cells. The table came from immunoSEQ multiplex PCR; TCRdb's copy has only in-frame clones and leaves some out. Here the sample spans tens of thousands of clones, over 95% being singletons. The sample consisted of naive CD4+ T cells sorted from blood. The receptors originated from a human donor in good health. Each CDR3 is given with its conserved first and last residue. The D gene is left open where the match is weak. The listing skips clone size in some rows; elsewhere it reads once, few, many or a size class.

CDR3nt	CDR3aa	d_gene	v_gene	j_gene	abundance
TGTGCCAGCAGTTTAAGAGGGGAGCAAGCTTTCTTT	CASSLRGEQAFF	NA	TRBV28	TRBJ1-1	NA
TGTGCCAGCAGCGCCCGAGGAGGGAACACTGAAGCTTTCTTT	CASSARGGNTEAFF	NA	TRBV7-9	TRBJ1-1	NA
TGTGCCAGCAGTGAACTAGCGGGGGAATCACCGGGTATAGAGCTGTTTTTT	CASSELAGESPGIELFF	TRBD2	TRBV9	TRBJ2-2	NA
TGTGCCAGCAGTTTCCGACGCACTCGCACAGTTGGCTATGGCTACACCTTC	CASSFRRTRTVGYGYTF	NA	TRBV27	TRBJ1-2	NA
TGTGCCAGCAGCTTAGGGGGGGCCGGAGAGACCCAGTACTTC	CASSLGGAGETQYF	NA	TRBV11-2	TRBJ2-5	NA
TGTGCCAGCAGGCCCGGTGGAGCTAACTATGGCTACACCTTC	CASRPGGANYGYTF	NA	TRBV5-4	TRBJ1-2	NA
TGTGCCAGCAGCGGACAGGGTCCCCCCTACGAGCAGTACTTC	CASSGQGPPYEQYF	TRBD1	TRBV7-9	TRBJ2-7	NA
TGTGCCAGCAGCATACAGGGGGCGGCTGCAGTGAACACTGAAGCTTTCTTT	CASSIQGAAAVNTEAFF	TRBD1	TRBV7-3	TRBJ1-1	NA
TGTGCCACCAGCCCCCCGCCAGCGGCCAACCAAGAGACCCAGTACTTC	CATSPPPAANQETQYF	NA	TRBV15	TRBJ2-5	NA
TGTGCCAGCAGTCTAATACAGGGGACTGAAGCTTTCTTT	CASSLIQGTEAFF	TRBD1	TRBV6-6	TRBJ1-1	NA
TGTGCCAGCAGCTTACAGGCTAGCCCAGATACGCAGTATTTT	CASSLQASPDTQYF	NA	TRBV7-3	TRBJ2-3	NA
TGCGCCAGCAGCCAAGACTCTTACGAGCAGTACTTC	CASSQDSYEQYF	NA	TRBV4-1	TRBJ2-7	NA
TGCGCCAGCAGCCCCGGGGAGGGGGTATCTGAAAAACTGTTTTTT	CASSPGEGVSEKLFF	NA	TRBV4-1	TRBJ1-4	NA
TGCAGCGTTGAAAGCGCTAATGAAAAACTGTTTTTT	CSVESANEKLFF	NA	TRBV29-1	TRBJ1-4	NA
TGTGCCAGCTCACCACAATATTACAGGGGGAACACCGGGGAGCTGTTTTTT	CASSPQYYRGNTGELFF	TRBD1	TRBV18	TRBJ2-2	once
TGTGCCAGCAGCCGGGACAGCGCCTACGAGCAGTACTTC	CASSRDSAYEQYF	TRBD1	TRBV7-2	TRBJ2-7	NA
TGTGCCATCAGTGAGTCGGGACAGTCTAACTATGGCTACACCTTC	CAISESGQSNYGYTF	TRBD1	TRBV10-3	TRBJ1-2	NA
TGCGCCAGCAGCTCGGACGTTGGGGCCAACGTCCTGACTTTC	CASSSDVGANVLTF	NA	TRBV5-1	TRBJ2-6	NA
TGCGCCAGCAGCTTGACGGGACTAGCGGGGGGGCTCTCAGATACGCAGTATTTT	CASSLTGLAGGLSDTQYF	TRBD2	TRBV5-1	TRBJ2-3	NA
TGTGCCAGCAGCGTTCTTGCTAGCGGGGGGGCGGAGGGGCAGTACTTC	CASSVLASGGAEGQYF	TRBD2	TRBV5-4	TRBJ2-7	NA
TGTGCCAGCAGTAAAAAGAAGGACGGCCAAGGTGGCGAGCAGTACTTC	CASSKKKDGQGGEQYF	NA	TRBV2	TRBJ2-7	NA
TGTGCCACCAGCAGAGATCGACCTCAGCAAGGCTACACCTTC	CATSRDRPQQGYTF	NA	TRBV15	TRBJ1-2	NA
TGCGCCAGCAGCACCCCGGGACAGGGTACAGATACGCAGTATTTT	CASSTPGQGTDTQYF	TRBD1	TRBV5-1	TRBJ2-3	NA
TGTGCCAGCAGCTTGACTAGCGGGGGGAACAATGAGCAGTTCTTC	CASSLTSGGNNEQFF	TRBD2	TRBV7-7	TRBJ2-1	NA
TGTGCCAGCAGTTACCTGGGACAGCTGAGGGAGCAGTACTTC	CASSYLGQLREQYF	TRBD1	TRBV6-5	TRBJ2-7	NA
TGTGCCAGCAGCCAACGAACAGGGCCGACGCTCGGCTACACCTTC	CASSQRTGPTLGYTF	NA	TRBV9	TRBJ1-2	NA
TGTGCCATCAGTGAAGGACTAGCGGTCAATGAGCAGTTCTTC	CAISEGLAVNEQFF	TRBD2	TRBV10-3	TRBJ2-1	NA
TGTGCCAGCGGGGCTAGCGGGGGGGCCAATGAGCAGTTCTTC	CASGASGGANEQFF	TRBD2	TRBV2	TRBJ2-1	NA
TGCAGCGTTGGGGGGACTTCTGGCACAGATACGCAGTATTTT	CSVGGTSGTDTQYF	NA	TRBV29-1	TRBJ2-3	NA
TGTGCCACCAGTCAGAGTTTACAGGGAGGTGAAAAACTGTTTTTT	CATSQSLQGGEKLFF	NA	TRBV15	TRBJ1-4	NA